Here is one T cell receptor beta chain with its context. This clonotype was seen at least ten times. Its antigen target is currently unknown. No qualities accompany the bases; no much larger clone lies one base away. This specimen comes from a study of regulatory T cells in long-lasting Graves disease (dated by TCRdb to the early 2020s). Regarding the complete study: To count as having persistent Graves' disease, a patient had to have received antithyroid drug treatment for over 5 years with TSH receptor autoantibodies remaining persistently positive. This study used TCR sequencing and RNA sequencing of peripheral blood to compare persistent Graves' disease patients against newly diagnosed Graves' disease patients. The study was registered as a clinical trial and conducted in China. A total of roughly 33 samples were covered by TCR sequencing, comprising approximately 13 persistent and around 20 newly diagnosed Graves' disease patients. Persistent Graves' disease patients in the clinical cohort had taken antithyroid drugs for about 10.3 years on average. Findings and caveats that apply to the study as a whole: Persistent disease showed preferential use of TRBV28, TRBJ1-2 and TRBJ2-5, whereas newly diagnosed disease favored TRBV20-1 and TRBJ2-1. Because the primary lesion, thyroid tissue, could not be accessed, the study looked at peripheral blood alone. Persistent Graves' disease patients showed lower TCR Shannon entropy and fewer highly expanded clones than newly diagnosed patients, suggesting clonal expansion. A larger number of public clonotypes was shared among persistent patients (approximately 2,600) than among newly diagnosed patients (over 850). The authors acknowledged the small sample size as a limitation that may reduce accuracy. Only the TCR beta chain was sequenced and analyzed.

In the paper's terms, the time point label means: persistent/refractory GD, antithyroid drugs over 5 years with positive TRAb. For both TCR sequencing and RNA sequencing, RNA was extracted from PBMCs using TRIzol. The diagnosis of Graves' disease followed American Thyroid Association guidelines. Patients for the study were recruited at an endocrinology department in Xi'an, China. Each patient gave 8.5 to 9.5 milliliters of peripheral blood, collected in an EDTA anticoagulant tube. Ficoll Paque Plus density gradient separation was used to isolate PBMCs, and no further T cell sorting was done. An Agilent 2100 Bioanalyzer and agarose gel were used to check RNA quality, and a NanoDrop 2000 was used to measure RNA concentration. Libraries were prepared through multiplex PCR. TCRdb lists the instrument as Illumina HiSeq 4000. CDR3 regions were amplified by Arm-PCR with iRepertoire HTBI primers to construct TCR beta libraries. Gel purification was performed on PCR products prior to sequencing. For the original study's pipeline: Gene usage analysis of CDR3 amino acid clonotypes relied on the 60 or so TRBV and around 14 TRBJ segments identified across samples. Filtered high-quality paired reads were merged into contigs using COPE and FqMerger. BLAST was used to align contigs to IMGT TRBV, TRBD and TRBJ reference genes, with CDR3 defined following IMGT. Clonotypes above 0.1% frequency were classified as highly expanded clones. Repertoire diversity was measured by Shannon entropy, and V-J evenness by the Gini coefficient. Clonotypes shared by more than one individual were considered public. The raw public data were reprocessed by TCRdb itself: fastp quality trimming at Q25, MiXCR clonotype calling, in-frame beta chains only. For every CDR3 protein sequence, its rows merge into one entry that carries the most common genes and DNA. TCRdb, not the original authors, processed these V and J calls. Recorded for this sample are around 430,000 distinct CDR3 sequences; approximately 23% of them occurred a single time. Around 12% of the sample goes to the ten largest clones.

CDR1 and CDR2, looked up from the germline V gene, are MNHEY and SVGEGT. The CDR3 runs 15 residues from the cysteine to the phenylalanine. CDR3 DNA only is kept here, 45 bases in frame from base 1. V is clipped by 4 bases and J by 7 bases, and the sequence between their germline boundaries is 19 bases long. The sequence joins TRBV6-2 or TRBV6-3 to TRBJ1-1; TRBD1 is perhaps the D gene, given 5 matching bases. The material was peripheral blood mononuclear cells (PBMCs), obtained when the disease was refractory, from a patient treated with antithyroid drugs. The sequence was obtained from a female donor with Graves disease. The DNA reads TGTGCCAGCAGTTCCGCCGCGGGGCAGGGAATTGAAGCTTTCTTT. Its translation reads: CASSSAAGQGIEAFF.